A single sample is the source of the 7 T cell receptor beta chains below, sequenced in a study of blood T cell dynamics during melanoma immunotherapy. Time point defined: pre-treatment baseline. Measured with immunoSEQ multiplex PCR; TCRdb has only the in-frame clones, and not every one. The table includes about 250 clones, 70% to 85% detected once. The source material was naive CD8+ T cells from blood, sampled from a patient treated with checkpoint blockade. These receptors were obtained from a human donor with melanoma.

The chain joins TRBV5-4 to TRBJ2-7, with unresolved D. The germline gives CDR1 SGHNT, CDR2 YYREEE (reference sequence). The germline V and J ends were trimmed by 0 bases and 0 bases, with 7 bases remaining between them. The CDR3 totals 14 residues. This chain's CDR3 is CASSLDPDSYEQYF. In nucleotides, the CDR3 is TGTGCCAGCAGCTTGGATCCGGACTCCTACGAGCAGTACTTC.

This chain connects TRBV28 to TRBJ2-5; D uncertain. The V and J ends lost 2 bases and 2 bases respectively, with 12 bases between them. This CDR3 contains 15 residues. Per germline, CDR1 MDHEN and CDR2 SYDVKM. The CDR3 DNA follows: TGTGCCAGCAGTTTAAAGAGGTCATTACAAGAGACCCAGTACTTC. Protein product: CASSLKRSLQETQYF.

The CDR3 reads CASSWGLAGDEQYF. The CDR3 DNA reads TGTGCCAGCAGCTGGGGACTAGCGGGAGACGAGCAGTACTTC. The chain employs TRBV7-8 and TRBJ2-7; 14 bases are shared with TRBD2. Germline CDR1 reads SGHVS; CDR2 reads FQNEAQ. The V segment lost 4 bases and the J segment 5 bases; nucleotides outside the gene matches: 1. The CDR3 extends over 14 amino acids.

The CDR3 DNA sequence: TGTGCCAGCAGCTTACCTCGGGCCATGGCGTCCGGGGAGCTGTTTTTT. This translates into CASSLPRAMASGELFF. The gene calls are TRBV7-9 and TRBJ2-2; no definite D call. The germline V and J ends were trimmed by 2 bases and 6 bases, with 16 bases remaining between them. CDR1 is SEHNR, CDR2 FQNEAQ, per germline (reference sequence). This CDR3 has 16 residues.

This sequence joins TRBV4-1 and TRBJ2-1; 7 bases line up with TRBD2. The germline gives CDR1 MGHRA, CDR2 YSYEKL. The CDR3 runs to 14 residues. V lost 2 bases, J lost 8 bases, and 6 bases stayed unmatched. The CDR3 is CASSQRGEWDEQFF. For the CDR3, the DNA is TGCGCCAGCAGCCAACGGGGGGAATGGGATGAGCAGTTCTTC.

The table lists this clone with a count of one. V gene TRBV27 combines with J gene TRBJ2-3; the D gene could be TRBD1 or TRBD2 (5 bases each). This CDR3 contains 15 residues. Trimming stripped 4 bases from V and 5 bases from J, with 16 bases between. The germline V gene has CDR1 MNHEY and CDR2 SMNVEV (reference sequence). The CDR3 DNA is TGTGCCAGCAGTTCTGACTCAATGGGGGAAGATACGCAGTATTTT. Amino acids: CASSSDSMGEDTQYF.

This clone came up once. The rearrangement joins TRBV5-6 to TRBJ2-2; 7 bases agree with TRBD1. The germline CDR1 and CDR2 sequences are SGHDT and YYEEEE. Trimming at V came to 4 bases and at J to 4 bases, leaving 10 bases not matched to a gene. The CDR3 length is 16 residues. The CDR3 DNA sequence: TGTGCCAGCAGCGGAACCGGGACAGACGGCACCGGGGAGCTGTTTTTT. Its protein product is CASSGTGTDGTGELFF.